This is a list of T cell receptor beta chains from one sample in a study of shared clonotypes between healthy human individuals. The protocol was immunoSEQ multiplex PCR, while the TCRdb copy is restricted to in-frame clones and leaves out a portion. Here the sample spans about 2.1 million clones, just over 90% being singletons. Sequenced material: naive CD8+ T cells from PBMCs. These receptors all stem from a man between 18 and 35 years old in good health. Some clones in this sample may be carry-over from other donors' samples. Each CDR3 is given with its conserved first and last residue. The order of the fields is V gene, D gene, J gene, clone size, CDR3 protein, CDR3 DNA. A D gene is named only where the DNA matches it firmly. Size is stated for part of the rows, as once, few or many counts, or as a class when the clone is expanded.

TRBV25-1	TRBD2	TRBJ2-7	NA	CASSESTSGSYEQYF	TGTGCCAGCAGTGAATCTACTAGCGGATCCTACGAGCAGTACTTC
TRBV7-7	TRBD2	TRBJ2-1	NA	CASSQARREGIAYNEQFF	TGTGCCAGCAGCCAGGCCCGGCGGGAGGGGATCGCCTACAATGAGCAGTTCTTC
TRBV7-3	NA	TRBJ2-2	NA	CASSSPAEYWIMGGELFF	TGTGCCAGCAGCTCACCGGCGGAATATTGGATAATGGGCGGGGAGCTGTTTTTT
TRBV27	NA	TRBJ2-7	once	CASSPQRRGPWEQYF	TGTGCCAGCAGTCCCCAGAGGAGGGGTCCTTGGGAGCAGTACTTC
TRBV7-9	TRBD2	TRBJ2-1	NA	CASSWLSGSSYNEQFF	TGTGCCAGCAGCTGGTTGAGCGGGAGCTCCTACAATGAGCAGTTCTTC
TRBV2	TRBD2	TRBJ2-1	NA	CASRELAGDVDEQFF	TGTGCCAGCAGGGAACTAGCGGGAGACGTGGATGAGCAGTTCTTC
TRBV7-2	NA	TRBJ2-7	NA	CASSLRPTTYEQYF	TGTGCCAGCAGCTTAAGGCCCACGACCTACGAGCAGTACTTC
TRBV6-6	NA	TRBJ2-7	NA	CASSYFSREGYEQYF	TGTGCCAGCAGTTATTTTTCCAGGGAAGGATACGAGCAGTACTTC
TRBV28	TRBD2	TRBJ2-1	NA	CASEGWGTSGRVGNNEQFF	TGTGCCAGCGAAGGCTGGGGGACTAGCGGGAGGGTTGGTAACAATGAGCAGTTCTTC
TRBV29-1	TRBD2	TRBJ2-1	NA	CSVEGLAGGSYNEQFF	TGCAGCGTTGAAGGGCTAGCGGGAGGGTCCTACAATGAGCAGTTCTTC
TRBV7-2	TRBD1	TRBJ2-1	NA	CASSLDRDRGGYEQFF	TGTGCCAGCAGCTTAGATCGGGACAGGGGGGGTTATGAGCAGTTCTTC
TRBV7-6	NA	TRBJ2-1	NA	CASSSLRVPDGQFF	TGTGCCAGCAGCTCCCTTCGGGTCCCCGACGGGCAGTTCTTC
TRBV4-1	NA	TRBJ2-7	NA	CASSQDLLGYPAGSTYEQYF	TGCGCCAGCAGCCAAGATCTACTAGGGTATCCAGCGGGTTCAACCTACGAGCAGTACTTC
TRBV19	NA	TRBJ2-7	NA	CASRDSVGSEQYF	TGTGCCAGCCGGGACTCCGTCGGATCCGAGCAGTACTTC
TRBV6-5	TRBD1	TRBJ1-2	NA	CASSSGQGDYGYTF	TGTGCCAGCAGTTCAGGACAGGGCGACTATGGCTACACCTTC
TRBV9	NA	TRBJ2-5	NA	CASSPRASPAETQYF	TGTGCCAGCAGCCCCAGGGCTTCCCCCGCAGAGACCCAGTACTTC